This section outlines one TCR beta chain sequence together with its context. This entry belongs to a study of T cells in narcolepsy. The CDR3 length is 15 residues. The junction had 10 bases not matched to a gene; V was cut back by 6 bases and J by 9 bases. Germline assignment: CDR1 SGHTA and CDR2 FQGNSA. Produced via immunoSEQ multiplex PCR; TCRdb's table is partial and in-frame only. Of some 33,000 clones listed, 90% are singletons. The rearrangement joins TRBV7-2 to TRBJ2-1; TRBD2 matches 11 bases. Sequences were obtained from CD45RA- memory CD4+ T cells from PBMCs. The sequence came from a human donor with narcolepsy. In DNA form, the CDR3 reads TGTGCCAGCAGATGGATAGCGGGGGGGAGCGGTGAGCAGTTCTTC. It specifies CASRWIAGGSGEQFF. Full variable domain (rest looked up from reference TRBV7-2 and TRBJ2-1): GAGVSQSPSNKVTEKGKDVELRCDPISGHTALYWYRQSLGQGLEFLIYFQGNSAPDKSGLPSDRFSAERTGGSVSTLTIQRTQQEDSAVYLCASRWIAGGSGEQFFGPGTRLTVL.